The present T cell receptor beta chain was sequenced within a study of T cell changes during pregnancy in multiple sclerosis. The CDR3 is 15 residues long. Trimming took 2 bases from V and 4 from J; bases not matched to a gene: 4. Germline CDR1 and CDR2: SGHDN and FVKESK. Some clones are missing from TCRdb's copy, which holds only in-frame ones; the method was immunoSEQ multiplex PCR. The sample has more than 65,000 clones; more than 85% are singletons. The sequences come from peripheral blood, collected in the first trimester of pregnancy. The J gene is TRBJ2-7, the V gene TRBV14; 11 bases map to TRBD1. The sequence came from a female donor with multiple sclerosis, enrolled in a pregnancy study. DNA for the CDR3: TGTGCCAGCAGCCAATTGGGGACAGGGGGTTACGAGCAGTACTTC. Its protein is CASSQLGTGGYEQYF.